This T cell receptor beta chain was profiled in a study of blood T cell repertoires in COVID-19. Study-level background: Sample material is recorded as cDNA or gDNA derived from T cells, B-cell-depleted T cells, or PBMCs.

Using immunoSEQ multiplex PCR, the repertoire was profiled, and TCRdb retains in-frame clones only, with some absent. Of about 24,000 clones in the sample, roughly 86% were seen once. The CDR3 runs to 14 residues. The V segment lost 6 bases and the J segment 5 bases; nucleotides outside the gene matches: 2. Germline V CDR1 and CDR2: MNHEY, SVGEGT. The source is a man aged 50 to 59 with active COVID-19. The sample consisted of peripheral blood. V gene TRBV6-2 or TRBV6-3 combines with J gene TRBJ2-1, with 12 nucleotides matching TRBD2. This CDR3 reads CASSWTSGNNEQFF. The CDR3 nucleotides are TGTGCCAGCAGCTGGACTAGCGGGAACAATGAGCAGTTCTTC.